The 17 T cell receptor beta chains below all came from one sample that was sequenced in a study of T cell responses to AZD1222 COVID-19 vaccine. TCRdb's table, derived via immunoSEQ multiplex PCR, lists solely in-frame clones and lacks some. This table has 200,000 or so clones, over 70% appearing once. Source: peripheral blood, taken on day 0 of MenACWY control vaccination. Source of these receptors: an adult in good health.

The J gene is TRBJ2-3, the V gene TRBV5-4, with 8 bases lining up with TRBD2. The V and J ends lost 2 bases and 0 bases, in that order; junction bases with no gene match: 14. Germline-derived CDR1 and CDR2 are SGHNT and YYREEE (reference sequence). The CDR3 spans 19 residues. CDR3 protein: CASSFGLAGPGSSTDTQYF. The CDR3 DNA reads TGTGCCAGCAGCTTTGGGCTAGCGGGTCCTGGCTCTAGCACAGATACGCAGTATTTT.

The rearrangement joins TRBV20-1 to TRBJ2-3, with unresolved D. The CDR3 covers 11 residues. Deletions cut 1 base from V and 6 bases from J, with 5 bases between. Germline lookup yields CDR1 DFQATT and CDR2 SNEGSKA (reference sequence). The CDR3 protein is CSARVGDTQYF. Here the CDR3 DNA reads TGCAGTGCTAGAGTAGGGGATACGCAGTATTTT.

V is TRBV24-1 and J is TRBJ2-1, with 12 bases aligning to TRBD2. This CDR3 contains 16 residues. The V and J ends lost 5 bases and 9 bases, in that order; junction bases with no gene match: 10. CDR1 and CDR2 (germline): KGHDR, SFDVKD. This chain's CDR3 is CATSAPGLAGRGEQFF. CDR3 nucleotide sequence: TGTGCCACCAGTGCCCCCGGACTAGCGGGAAGGGGTGAGCAGTTCTTC.

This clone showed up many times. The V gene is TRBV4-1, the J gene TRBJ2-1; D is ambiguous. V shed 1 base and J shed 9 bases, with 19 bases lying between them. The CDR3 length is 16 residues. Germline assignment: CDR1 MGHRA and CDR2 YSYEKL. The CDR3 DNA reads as TGCGCCAGCAGCCAAGCTAATCTAGTCCACTTCGGTGAGCAGTTCTTC. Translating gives CASSQANLVHFGEQFF.

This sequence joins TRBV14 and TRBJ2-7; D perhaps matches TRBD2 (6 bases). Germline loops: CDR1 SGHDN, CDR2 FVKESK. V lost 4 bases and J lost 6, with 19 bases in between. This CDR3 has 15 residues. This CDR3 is CASSLIAGPSVEQYF. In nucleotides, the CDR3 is TGTGCCAGCAGCCTGATTGCGGGACCCTCGGTCGAGCAGTACTTC.

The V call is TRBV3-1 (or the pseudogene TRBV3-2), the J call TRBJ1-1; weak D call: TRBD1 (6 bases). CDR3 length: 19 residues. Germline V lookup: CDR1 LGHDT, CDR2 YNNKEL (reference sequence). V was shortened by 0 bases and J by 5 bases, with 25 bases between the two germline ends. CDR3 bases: TGTGCCAGCAGCCAAGAATTGGGTGTGGGGGGCCTGGGTGGGACTGAAGCTTTCTTT. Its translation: CASSQELGVGGLGGTEAFF.

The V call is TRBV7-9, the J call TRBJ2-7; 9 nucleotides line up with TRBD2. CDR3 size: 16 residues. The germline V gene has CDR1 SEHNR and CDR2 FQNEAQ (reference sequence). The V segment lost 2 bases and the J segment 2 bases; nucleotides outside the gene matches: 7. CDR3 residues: CASSLSPSGTAYEQYF. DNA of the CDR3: TGTGCCAGCAGCTTAAGCCCTAGCGGGACCGCCTACGAGCAGTACTTC.

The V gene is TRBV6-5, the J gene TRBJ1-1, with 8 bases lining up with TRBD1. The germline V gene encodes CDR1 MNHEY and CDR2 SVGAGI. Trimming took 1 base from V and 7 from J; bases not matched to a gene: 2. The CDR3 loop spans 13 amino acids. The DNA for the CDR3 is TGTGCCAGCAGTTACTTTACAGGGGGTGAAGCTTTCTTT. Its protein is CASSYFTGGEAFF.

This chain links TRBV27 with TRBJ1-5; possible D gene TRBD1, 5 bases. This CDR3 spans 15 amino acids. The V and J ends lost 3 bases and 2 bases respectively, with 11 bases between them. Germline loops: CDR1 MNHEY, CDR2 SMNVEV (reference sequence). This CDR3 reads CASSFGGGGNQPQHF. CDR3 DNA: TGTGCCAGCAGTTTCGGGGGTGGCGGCAATCAGCCCCAGCATTTT.

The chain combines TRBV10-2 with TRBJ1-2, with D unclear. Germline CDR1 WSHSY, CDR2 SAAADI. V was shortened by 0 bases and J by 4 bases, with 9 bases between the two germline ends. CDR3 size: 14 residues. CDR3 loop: CASSESALGYGYTF. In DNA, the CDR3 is TGCGCCAGCAGTGAGTCGGCATTAGGCTATGGCTACACCTTC.

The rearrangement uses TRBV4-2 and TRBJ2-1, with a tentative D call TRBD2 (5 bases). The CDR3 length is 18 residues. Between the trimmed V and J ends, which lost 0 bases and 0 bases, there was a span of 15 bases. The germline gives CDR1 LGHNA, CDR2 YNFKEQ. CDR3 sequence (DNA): TGTGCCAGCAGCCAAGATCCGGGTGCGGGCCACTCCTACAATGAGCAGTTCTTC. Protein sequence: CASSQDPGAGHSYNEQFF.

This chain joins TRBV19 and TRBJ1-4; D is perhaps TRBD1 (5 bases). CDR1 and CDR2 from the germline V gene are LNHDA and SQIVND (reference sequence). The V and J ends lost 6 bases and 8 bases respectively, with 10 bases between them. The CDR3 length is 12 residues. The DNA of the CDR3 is TGTGCCAGTAGCCAGGGACGGGAAAAACTGTTTTTT. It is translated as CASSQGREKLFF.

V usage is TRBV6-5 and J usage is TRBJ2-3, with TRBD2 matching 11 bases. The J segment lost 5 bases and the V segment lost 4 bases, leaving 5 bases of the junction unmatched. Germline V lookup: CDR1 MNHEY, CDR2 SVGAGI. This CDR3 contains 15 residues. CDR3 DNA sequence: TGTGCCAGCAGTTCACTAGCGGGAGCGAAAGATACGCAGTATTTT. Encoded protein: CASSSLAGAKDTQYF.

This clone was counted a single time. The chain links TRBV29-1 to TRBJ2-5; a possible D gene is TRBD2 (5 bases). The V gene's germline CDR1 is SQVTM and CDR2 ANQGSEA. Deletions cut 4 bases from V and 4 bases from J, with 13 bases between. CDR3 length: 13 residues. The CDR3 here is CSVGTSTRETQYF. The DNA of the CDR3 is TGCAGCGTTGGCACTAGTACCCGAGAGACCCAGTACTTC.

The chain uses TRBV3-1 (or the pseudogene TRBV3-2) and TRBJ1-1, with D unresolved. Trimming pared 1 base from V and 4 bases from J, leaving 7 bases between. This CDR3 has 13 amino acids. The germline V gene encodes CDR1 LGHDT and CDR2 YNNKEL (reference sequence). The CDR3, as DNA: TGTGCCAGCAGCCAAGCTGGGCTCACTGAAGCTTTCTTT. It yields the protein CASSQAGLTEAFF.

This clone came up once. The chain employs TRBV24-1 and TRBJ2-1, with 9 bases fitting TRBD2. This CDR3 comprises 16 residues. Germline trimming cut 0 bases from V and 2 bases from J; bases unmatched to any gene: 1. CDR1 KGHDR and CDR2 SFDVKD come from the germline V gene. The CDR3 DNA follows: TGTGCCACCAGTGATTTGGCTAGCGGGGCCTACAATGAGCAGTTCTTC. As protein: CATSDLASGAYNEQFF.

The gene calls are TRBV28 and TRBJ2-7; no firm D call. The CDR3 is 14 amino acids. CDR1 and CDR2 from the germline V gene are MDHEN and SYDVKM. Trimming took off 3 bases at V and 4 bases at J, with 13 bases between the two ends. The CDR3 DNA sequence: TGTGCCAGCAGTTTTATTGCAGGTTTTTACGAGCAGTACTTC. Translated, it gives CASSFIAGFYEQYF.